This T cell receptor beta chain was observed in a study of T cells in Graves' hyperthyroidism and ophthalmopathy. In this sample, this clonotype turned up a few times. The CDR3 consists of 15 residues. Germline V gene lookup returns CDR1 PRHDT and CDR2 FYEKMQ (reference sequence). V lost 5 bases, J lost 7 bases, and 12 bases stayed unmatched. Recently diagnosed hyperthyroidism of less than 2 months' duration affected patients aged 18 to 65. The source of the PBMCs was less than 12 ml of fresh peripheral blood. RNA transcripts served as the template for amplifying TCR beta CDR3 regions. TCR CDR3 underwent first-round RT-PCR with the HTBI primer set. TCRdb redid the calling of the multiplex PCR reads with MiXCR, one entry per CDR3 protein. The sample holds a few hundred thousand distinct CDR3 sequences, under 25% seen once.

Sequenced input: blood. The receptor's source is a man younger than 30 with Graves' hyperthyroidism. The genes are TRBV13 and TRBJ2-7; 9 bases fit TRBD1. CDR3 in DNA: TGTGCCAGCAGCCTATATCGGGACAGGGAAGGGGAGCAGTACTTC. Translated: CASSLYRDREGEQYF. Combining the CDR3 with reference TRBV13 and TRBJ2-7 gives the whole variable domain AAGVIQSPRHLIKEKRETATLKCYPIPRHDTVYWYQQGPGQDPQFLISFYEKMQSDKGSIPDRFSAQQFSDYHSELNMSSLELGDSALYFCASSLYRDREGEQYFGPGTRLTVT.